The 15 T cell receptor beta chains below come from one sample, sequenced in a study of blood T cell repertoires in COVID-19. Libraries were prepared by immunoSEQ multiplex PCR; TCRdb keeps only in-frame clonotypes and omits some of them. The sample holds around 100,000 clones, approximately 89% seen once. Sequencing was carried out using peripheral blood. These TCRs come from a human donor with active COVID-19. The donor label of this sample is uncertain.

This chain joins TRBV3-1 (or the pseudogene TRBV3-2) and TRBJ1-2, with 10 bases matching TRBD1. The CDR3 is 15 residues long. V trimming: 2 bases; J trimming: 4 bases; junction bases outside the gene matches: 4. Germline values: CDR1 LGHDT, CDR2 YNNKEL (reference sequence). CDR3 loop: CASSQWTGGPYGYTF. CDR3 DNA: TGTGCCAGCAGCCAATGGACAGGGGGACCCTATGGCTACACCTTC.

This chain connects TRBV18 to TRBJ1-1; 9 nucleotides line up with TRBD1. V lost 4 bases to trimming and J lost 1 base; unmatched junction nucleotides: 7. This CDR3 has 16 residues. CDR1 KGHSH and CDR2 LQKENI come from the germline V gene. CDR3 DNA sequence: TGTGCCAGCTCACTAGGGACAGGGCCTACGAACACTGAAGCTTTCTTT. This gives the protein CASSLGTGPTNTEAFF.

This chain uses TRBV7-2 with TRBJ1-4; D unclear. V dropped 2 bases and J dropped 8 bases, with 9 bases sitting between them. Looked up from germline, CDR1 is SGHTA and CDR2 is FQGNSA. The CDR3 contains 13 residues. In DNA form, the CDR3 reads TGTGCCAGCAGCTTAATTGGGGAGGAAAAACTGTTTTTT. Its protein is CASSLIGEEKLFF.

This clone was observed a handful of times. This rearrangement joins TRBV28 to TRBJ2-2, with no clear D. This CDR3 is built from 13 residues. Trimming took 5 bases from V and 3 from J, leaving 7 bases between them. The germline V gene has CDR1 MDHEN and CDR2 SYDVKM. The CDR3 bases are TGTGCCAGCAGTCTTCGGGACACCGGGGAGCTGTTTTTT. Protein: CASSLRDTGELFF.

V and J are TRBV5-4 and TRBJ2-3; 14 nucleotides line up with TRBD2. Per germline, CDR1 SGHNT and CDR2 YYREEE (reference sequence). This CDR3 spans 19 amino acids. The ends lost 2 bases at V and 0 bases at J; junction bases unmatched: 8. CDR3 sequence reads: CASSFSGLAGVLSTDTQYF. CDR3 sequence (DNA): TGTGCCAGCAGCTTTTCGGGACTAGCGGGGGTCCTTAGCACAGATACGCAGTATTTT.

A single count supports this clone. The genes are TRBV14 and TRBJ1-1; the D gene is possibly TRBD1 (5 bases). The germline CDR1 and CDR2 sequences are SGHDN and FVKESK. This CDR3 is 11 amino acids long. V lost 7 bases to trimming and J lost 7 bases, with 10 bases between them. The CDR3 spells CASITGGEAFF. The DNA of the CDR3 is TGTGCCAGCATCACCGGGGGTGAAGCTTTCTTT.

This chain links TRBV6-2 or TRBV6-3 with TRBJ2-5; 9 nucleotides line up with TRBD2. The CDR3 is made up of 14 amino acids. In germline, CDR1 is MNHEY, CDR2 SVGEGT. J was trimmed by 4 bases and V by 4 bases; bases with no gene match: 4. The DNA for the CDR3 is TGTGCCAGCAGTTCCCCGGGACTAGCAGAGACCCAGTACTTC. Translated: CASSSPGLAETQYF.

This chain links TRBV6-1 with TRBJ1-1; the D gene is possibly TRBD1 (5 bases). CDR3 length: 19 residues. Trimming stripped 3 bases from V and 0 bases from J, with 23 bases between. Germline CDR1 MNHNS, CDR2 SASEGT. The CDR3 DNA is TGTGCCAGCAGTGACAGCTATCTGGGGGGATGGGGGATGAACACTGAAGCTTTCTTT. Translation gives CASSDSYLGGWGMNTEAFF.

This clone was observed a single time. The chain employs TRBV10-3 and TRBJ2-1, with 12 bases fitting TRBD2. CDR3 length: 15 amino acids. With V trimmed by 4 bases and J by 6 bases, 4 bases remained unmatched. Germline CDR1 reads ENHRY; CDR2 reads SYGVKD. The CDR3 reads CAISGTSGESNEQFF. The CDR3 DNA follows: TGTGCCATCAGTGGGACTAGCGGGGAGAGCAATGAGCAGTTCTTC.

The rearrangement uses TRBV3-1 (or the pseudogene TRBV3-2) and TRBJ2-5; 10 positions agree with TRBD2. The CDR3 consists of 15 residues. Germline CDR1 reads LGHDT; CDR2 reads YNNKEL (reference sequence). V dropped 2 bases and J dropped 2; count of bases not matched to a gene: 2. The DNA for the CDR3 is TGTGCCAGCAGCCAAAGCGGGGGGGTACAAGAGACCCAGTACTTC. Its translation: CASSQSGGVQETQYF.

The V gene is TRBV18, the J gene TRBJ1-2, with TRBD1 matching 7 bases. Trimming removed 3 bases from V and 0 bases from J; junction bases left unmatched: 4. This CDR3 has 15 residues. Germline V gives CDR1 KGHSH, CDR2 LQKENI. The CDR3 DNA reads TGTGCCAGCTCACCTGCGGGACAGTCTAACTATGGCTACACCTTC. This gives the protein CASSPAGQSNYGYTF.

This rearrangement joins TRBV27 to TRBJ1-1, with 11 bases lining up with TRBD1. CDR3 size: 16 residues. With 6 bases clipped from V and 3 bases from J, the junction kept 9 bases outside the gene matches. Germline-derived CDR1 and CDR2 are MNHEY and SMNVEV (reference sequence). The CDR3 DNA is TGTGCCAGCAGACCGGACAGGGGGCGGTCGGACACTGAAGCTTTCTTT. Translated: CASRPDRGRSDTEAFF.

The table lists this clone with a count of one. The V call is TRBV29-1, the J call TRBJ1-1, with D possibly TRBD1 on 6 matching bases. Germline values: CDR1 SQVTM, CDR2 ANQGSEA. Trimming stripped 5 bases from V and 3 bases from J, with 16 bases between. The CDR3 extends over 14 amino acids. The CDR3 protein is CSVKGGRLDTEAFF. In DNA, the CDR3 is TGCAGCGTTAAAGGGGGGCGCTTGGACACTGAAGCTTTCTTT.

This clone is labeled as medium-sized. The CDR3 DNA sequence: TGCGCCAGCAGCCAAGATCCGAATCCGGGACTAGCGGAAGAGACCCAGTACTTC. Its translation: CASSQDPNPGLAEETQYF. The chain couples TRBV4-3 to TRBJ2-5; 11 nucleotides agree with TRBD2. Germline V lookup: CDR1 LGHNA, CDR2 YSLEER. There are 18 residues in the CDR3. Trimming removed 0 bases from V and 3 bases from J; junction bases left unmatched: 9.

In regard to this clone: A junction end diverges from the germline sequence, so it may reflect a read error. V is TRBV7-7 and J is TRBJ2-2; 8 bases are a match to TRBD2. The CDR3 covers 17 residues. From germline, CDR1 is SSHAT and CDR2 FNYEAQ (reference sequence). CDR3 sequence reads: CASSLGPGGRSHGELFF. DNA for the CDR3: TGTGCTAGCAGCTTAGGGCCGGGGGGGCGGTCGCACGGGGAGCTGTTTTTT.